This T cell receptor (beta chain) was sequenced for a study of CD8 T cells in ankylosing spondylitis. Researchers built TCR beta libraries using quantitative 5'-RACE with molecular barcodes. TCRdb processed the 5' RACE reads anew with MiXCR; each CDR3 protein has one entry. This table holds about 96,000 distinct CDR3 sequences, 27% found once. This clonotype was detected a few times. Its specificity is not known. Study-wide results and limits: Past research had described some motif variants in reactive arthritis synovial fluid and blood.

The CDR3 runs 13 residues. Germline V gene data show CDR1 as SGHTA and CDR2 as FQGNSA. V was clipped by 5 bases and J by 8 bases, with 15 bases between them. Sequencing input: blood, either unsorted or a sorted T cell fraction (not recorded which). The origin of this receptor is a male donor with ankylosing spondylitis or in good health (not recorded which). The chain uses TRBV7-2 and TRBJ1-2; D call uncertain. The DNA of the CDR3 is TGTGCCAGCAGCCCGCGGATGAACGGGGGCTACACCTTC. Translated, it gives CASSPRMNGGYTF.